Each of the 8 T cell receptor beta chains below was sequenced from the same sample in a study of blood T cells in healthy people across ages. For the second PCR, which ran for about 7 to 11 cycles, a sample-barcoded 5' primer and a J-beta primer mix were used. TCRdb itself ran the 5' RACE reads through MiXCR, one entry per CDR3 protein. The repertoire includes about 570,000 distinct CDR3 sequences, about a quarter of them detected once, and 3% to 4.5% sits in the top ten. The sample also formed part of further work on T cells of mothers and their children.

The sample was blood. The receptors were gathered from a boy aged 2-15 years in good health.

The chain combines TRBV27 with TRBJ1-1; D gene unclear. CDR3 size: 13 residues. The germline V gene encodes CDR1 MNHEY and CDR2 SMNVEV (reference sequence). The ends were cut back, 5 bases at V and 4 bases at J, with 11 bases in the middle. This CDR3 reads CASSPAAGTEAFF. The CDR3 DNA is TGTGCCAGCAGTCCCGCCGCGGGCACTGAAGCTTTCTTT.

This clonotype was counted only a few times. The chain uses TRBV3-1 and TRBJ2-7; TRBD2 matches at 8 bases. The CDR3 loop spans 14 amino acids. Germline V lookup: CDR1 LGHDT, CDR2 YNNKEL (reference sequence). With V trimmed by 0 bases and J by 9 bases, 7 bases remained unmatched. The CDR3 DNA is TGTGCCAGCAGCCAAGATTTGGGCACTAGCGGGCAGTACTTC. Translation gives CASSQDLGTSGQYF.

V usage is TRBV30 and J usage is TRBJ1-2, with D uncertain. The V end lost 3 bases, the J end lost 5 bases, and 13 bases lay between the germline ends. The CDR3 is 13 residues long. The germline V gene encodes CDR1 GTSNPN and CDR2 SVGIG (reference sequence). The CDR3 here is CAWREYSSYGYTF. For the CDR3, the DNA is TGTGCCTGGAGGGAATATTCGTCATATGGCTACACCTTC.

This sequence joins TRBV7-6 and TRBJ2-5; maybe TRBD2 (5 bases). V lost 5 bases to trimming and J lost 5 bases, with 15 bases between them. The CDR3 is 14 residues long. From germline, CDR1 is SGHVS and CDR2 FNYEAQ. CDR3 nucleotide sequence: TGTGCCAGCAGCACTCGAGCACTAGACGAGACCCAGTACTTC. Translation: CASSTRALDETQYF. Drawing the rest from reference TRBV7-6 and TRBJ2-5, the complete variable domain is GAGVSQSPRYKVTKRGQDVALRCDPISGHVSLYWYRQALGQGPEFLTYFNYEAQQDKSGLPNDRFSAERPEGSISTLTIQRTEQRDSAMYRCASSTRALDETQYFGPGTRLLVL.

The chain has TRBV7-9 and TRBJ2-3; D is possibly TRBD2 (6 bases). Germline assignment: CDR1 SEHNR and CDR2 FQNEAQ (reference sequence). The CDR3 has 15 residues. Trimming took off 1 base at V and 2 bases at J, with 10 bases between the two ends. CDR3 nucleotides: TGTGCCAGCAGCTTAGAGGCGGGGACCACAGATACGCAGTATTTT. It yields the protein CASSLEAGTTDTQYF.

This clonotype was observed a few times. The chain employs TRBV20-1 and TRBJ2-7; no clear D gene. CDR3 length: 14 amino acids. With 5 bases removed from V and 0 bases from J, the gap between germline ends came to 14 bases. CDR1 and CDR2 from the germline V gene are DFQATT and SNEGSKA (reference sequence). Here the CDR3 reads CSAWRSAVSYEQYF. CDR3 nucleotides: TGCAGTGCTTGGCGGTCGGCAGTCTCCTACGAGCAGTACTTC.

The chain joins TRBV6-2 or TRBV6-3 to TRBJ2-7, with 10 bases that match TRBD2. CDR1 and CDR2 (germline): MNHEY, SVGEGT. J was trimmed by 2 bases and V by 6 bases; bases with no gene match: 7. The CDR3 contains 15 residues. CDR3 DNA sequence: TGTGCCAGCAGACGCCTAGCGGGAGCCCCCTACGAGCAGTACTTC. Its protein is CASRRLAGAPYEQYF.

The genes are TRBV4-3 and TRBJ2-7, with unresolved D. The CDR3 runs to 14 residues. Germline V gene data show CDR1 as LGHNA and CDR2 as YSLEER. V lost 3 bases and J lost 5, with 14 bases in between. CDR3 bases: TGCGCCAGCAGCCAGTCCCCACGTGGGGACGAGCAGTACTTC. Amino acid sequence: CASSQSPRGDEQYF.